This T cell receptor (beta chain) appears in the sequencing data of a study of T-cell memory formation after mild COVID-19. For the study at large: TCR clusters were largely donor specific. General observations from the study: A balance of CD4 and CD8 characterized clones contracting day 15 to 85, whereas later expanders leaned CD4+.

Sample barcodes and UMIs were carried by the TCR alpha and TCR beta cDNA libraries that 5'RACE generated with constant-segment primers. TCRdb fed the 5' RACE reads into MiXCR, producing one record per CDR3 protein. The data hold 65,000 to 90,000 distinct CDR3 sequences, with over 10% observed a single time. This clonotype was detected many times. Its antigen is not known. The trim removed 3 bases at V and 6 bases at J, leaving 2 bases unmatched. There are 14 residues in the CDR3. Germline CDR1 SGHVS, CDR2 FQNEAQ. The origin of this receptor is a man between 18 and 29 years old who had mild COVID-19 (a few samples of this study predate the infection). Cell type and time point are not known. The chain joins TRBV7-8 to TRBJ2-3; 11 bases match TRBD2. Sequenced sample: PBMCs or a T cell subset sorted from them (not recorded which). The CDR3 protein is CASSFSGGGDTQYF. The CDR3 DNA follows: TGTGCCAGCAGCTTTAGCGGGGGGGGTGATACGCAGTATTTT.